Listed below are T cell receptor beta chains from one sample, sequenced in a study of blood T cell repertoires in COVID-19. Sequencing used immunoSEQ multiplex PCR; TCRdb keeps in-frame clones, though not all of them. Among about 23,000 clones listed, around 94% were seen once. The sequencing input was peripheral blood. These receptor sequences come from a woman aged 45-65 years with active COVID-19. The CDR3 runs from the conserved cysteine through the conserved F or W. A D gene is named only where the DNA matches it firmly. Clone size, where shown, is once, few, many, or a class for clones that have expanded.

j_call	cdr3_length	d_call	v_call	clone_size	cdr3_aa	cdr3_nt
TRBJ1-5	16	NA	TRBV19	once	CASSQTRGAGNQPQHF	TGTGCCAGTAGTCAGACCCGGGGGGCTGGCAATCAGCCCCAGCATTTT
TRBJ1-4	14	NA	TRBV6-5	NA	CASNEGRGNGKLFF	TGTGCCAGCAACGAGGGGAGGGGGAACGGAAAACTGTTTTTT
TRBJ2-5	18	TRBD2	TRBV5-8	NA	CASSNPPGTSGGQETQYF	TGTGCCAGCAGCAACCCCCCAGGGACTAGCGGGGGCCAAGAGACCCAGTACTTC
TRBJ2-3	13	TRBD1	TRBV5-1	NA	CASSSTGADTQYF	TGCGCCAGCAGCTCCACAGGGGCGGATACGCAGTATTTT
TRBJ2-5	14	TRBD2	TRBV7-9	once	CASSPREGRETQYF	TGTGCCAGCAGCCCGAGGGAGGGACGAGAGACCCAGTACTTC
TRBJ2-7	13	NA	TRBV19	NA	CASSNPGRNEQYF	TGTGCCAGTAGTAATCCAGGGAGGAACGAGCAGTACTTC
TRBJ2-1	14	TRBD2	TRBV6-5	NA	CASRRVAGDNEQFF	TGTGCCAGCCGGCGGGTGGCGGGGGACAATGAGCAGTTCTTC
TRBJ2-1	14	TRBD1	TRBV6-5	NA	CASRPGQGRDEQFF	TGTGCCAGCAGACCGGGACAGGGGAGGGATGAGCAGTTCTTC
TRBJ2-1	13	NA	TRBV18	NA	CASSPPSGNEQFF	TGTGCCAGCTCACCACCGAGCGGCAATGAGCAGTTCTTC
TRBJ1-1	15	TRBD1	TRBV4-1	NA	CASSYYRGQNTEAFF	TGCGCCAGCAGCTACTACAGGGGGCAAAACACTGAAGCTTTCTTT
TRBJ1-2	13	TRBD1	TRBV27	NA	CANQGVSNYGYTF	TGTGCCAACCAGGGGGTGAGTAACTATGGCTACACCTTC
TRBJ2-1	13	TRBD1	TRBV24-1	NA	CATSLMTGDEQFF	TGTGCCACCAGTCTTATGACAGGGGATGAGCAGTTCTTC
TRBJ2-2	13	NA	TRBV5-1	NA	CASNVQGAGELFF	TGCGCCAGCAACGTCCAGGGTGCCGGGGAGCTGTTTTTT
TRBJ1-5	12	NA	TRBV6-5	NA	CASSLAGQPQHF	TGTGCCAGCAGTCTGGCGGGGCAGCCCCAGCATTTT
TRBJ2-3	13	NA	TRBV20-1	NA	CSASKQGTDTQYF	TGCAGTGCTAGTAAGCAAGGCACAGATACGCAGTATTTT
TRBJ2-1	16	NA	TRBV10-3	NA	CAISGRGPGIYNEQFF	TGTGCCATCAGTGGGAGAGGGCCGGGGATTTACAATGAGCAGTTCTTC
TRBJ2-5	16	TRBD2	TRBV6-2/TRBV6-3	NA	CASSSSSGGAQETQYF	TGTGCCAGCAGCAGCTCTAGCGGGGGGGCCCAAGAGACCCAGTACTTC
TRBJ2-3	13	NA	TRBV29-1	NA	CSGSGHSTDTQYF	TGCAGCGGCTCGGGACACTCCACAGATACGCAGTATTTT
TRBJ2-3	14	NA	TRBV19	NA	CASNNRGSTDTQYF	TGTGCCAGTAACAACAGAGGGTCCACAGATACGCAGTATTTT
TRBJ1-1	16	TRBD1	TRBV7-9	NA	CASSPNIRTGPTEAFF	TGTGCCAGCAGCCCCAACATCCGGACAGGGCCCACTGAAGCTTTCTTT
TRBJ1-2	15	TRBD1	TRBV6-5	NA	CASSPGQGGFYGYTF	TGTGCCAGCAGTCCGGGACAGGGGGGGTTCTATGGCTACACCTTC
TRBJ2-1	12	NA	TRBV6-5	NA	CATTTGYNEQFF	TGTGCCACCACTACAGGATACAATGAGCAGTTCTTC
TRBJ2-7	13	TRBD2	TRBV29-1	NA	CSDPTSGRDEQYF	TGCAGCGACCCGACTAGCGGGAGGGACGAGCAGTACTTC
TRBJ2-4	13	NA	TRBV29-1	NA	CSVTGIAKNIQYF	TGCAGCGTTACAGGGATCGCCAAAAACATTCAGTACTTC
TRBJ2-6	16	NA	TRBV4-1	NA	CASRQESTRPANVLTF	TGCGCCAGCAGGCAAGAATCGACACGTCCGGCCAACGTCCTGACTTTC
TRBJ2-2	14	NA	TRBV7-9	NA	CASSLLEETGELFF	TGTGCCAGCAGCTTATTGGAGGAAACCGGGGAGCTGTTTTTT
TRBJ2-7	12	NA	TRBV15	NA	CATSRDRVFQYF	TGTGCCACCAGCAGAGATCGGGTATTTCAGTACTTC
TRBJ2-7	15	TRBD2	TRBV6-2/TRBV6-3	NA	CASTPFGGRFYEQYF	TGTGCCAGCACCCCGTTTGGCGGGAGGTTCTACGAGCAGTACTTC
TRBJ2-7	16	NA	TRBV7-2	NA	CASSLALGQLRNEQYF	TGTGCCAGCAGCTTAGCTCTAGGTCAGCTCAGAAACGAGCAGTACTTC
TRBJ2-2	14	NA	TRBV5-1	NA	CASSLLGDTGELFF	TGCGCCAGCAGCTTATTGGGAGACACCGGGGAGCTGTTTTTT
TRBJ2-1	11	NA	TRBV28	NA	CASNRENEQFF	TGTGCCAGCAATAGAGAGAATGAGCAGTTCTTC
TRBJ2-3	16	NA	TRBV3-1/TRBV3-2	NA	CASSQARSLSTDTQYF	TGTGCCAGCAGCCAAGCCCGGTCTTTAAGCACAGATACGCAGTATTTT
TRBJ2-7	12	NA	TRBV28	once	CASSLPRFEQYF	TGTGCCAGCAGTTTACCCAGGTTCGAGCAGTACTTC
TRBJ2-5	12	NA	TRBV3-1/TRBV3-2	NA	CASSQTGETQYF	TGTGCCAGCAGCCAAACGGGAGAGACCCAGTACTTC
TRBJ1-2	14	NA	TRBV18	NA	CASSGSTGNYGYTF	TGTGCCAGCTCAGGATCAACAGGGAACTATGGCTACACCTTC
TRBJ2-3	12	NA	TRBV7-9	NA	CASSAITDTQYF	TGTGCCAGCAGCGCTATCACAGATACGCAGTATTTT
TRBJ2-5	12	NA	TRBV9	NA	CASSVTEETQYF	TGTGCCAGCAGCGTTACAGAAGAGACCCAGTACTTC
TRBJ1-6	15	NA	TRBV28	NA	CASGKGTPYNSPLHF	TGTGCCAGTGGTAAAGGGACTCCTTATAATTCACCCCTCCACTTT
TRBJ2-7	15	NA	TRBV13	NA	CASSPRGQGLSEQYF	TGTGCCAGCAGCCCCCGCGGGCAGGGGCTTAGCGAGCAGTACTTC
TRBJ2-5	14	NA	TRBV5-8	NA	CASSFGLLQETQYF	TGTGCCAGCAGCTTCGGACTCCTTCAAGAGACCCAGTACTTC
TRBJ2-5	14	NA	TRBV18	NA	CASSQGQPQETQYF	TGTGCCAGCTCCCAAGGACAGCCCCAAGAGACCCAGTACTTC
TRBJ2-3	13	NA	TRBV11-2	NA	CASSRGSTDTQYF	TGTGCCAGCAGCCGCGGGAGCACAGATACGCAGTATTTT
TRBJ2-3	15	TRBD2	TRBV15	NA	CATSRGEGGTDTQYF	TGTGCCACCAGCAGAGGGGAGGGTGGCACAGATACGCAGTATTTT
TRBJ1-3	15	NA	TRBV6-6	NA	CASTQLGVSGNTIYF	TGTGCCAGCACCCAACTGGGCGTCTCTGGAAACACCATATATTTT
TRBJ2-1	16	TRBD2	TRBV20-1	NA	CSASTHYSGKYNEQFF	TGCAGTGCTAGTACCCATTATAGCGGGAAGTACAATGAGCAGTTCTTC
TRBJ2-1	14	TRBD2	TRBV28	NA	CASRLGREFNEQFF	TGTGCCAGCAGACTGGGGCGGGAGTTCAATGAGCAGTTCTTC
TRBJ2-1	17	TRBD2	TRBV4-2	once	CASSQDGSSGGVGEQFF	TGTGCCAGCAGCCAAGACGGCAGTAGCGGGGGGGTAGGGGAGCAGTTCTTC